A single sample gave rise to the 10 T cell receptor beta chains below, sequenced in a study of OX40 agonist ivuxolimab in advanced cancers. The method was immunoSEQ multiplex PCR; TCRdb's version includes in-frame clones alone and lacks a portion of them. Of more than 55,000 clones listed, about 88% are singletons. The source was CD4+ or CD8+ T cells sorted from blood, collected in a trial of the OX40 agonist ivuxolimab. The source is an adult with an advanced solid tumor such as melanoma, head and neck, liver or kidney cancer.

V usage is TRBV6-6 and J usage is TRBJ2-7; TRBD1 matches 9 bases. The germline CDR1 and CDR2 sequences are MNHNY and SVGAGI (reference sequence). The J segment lost 3 bases and the V segment lost 0 bases, leaving 3 bases of the junction unmatched. The CDR3 has 15 residues. The CDR3 protein is CASSYSNRGLYEQYF. CDR3 bases: TGTGCCAGCAGTTACTCAAACAGGGGGCTCTACGAGCAGTACTTC.

A remark on this clone: The same CDR3 arises from other DNA sequences in this sample as well. The J gene is TRBJ1-5, the V gene TRBV5-6; D not resolved. In germline, CDR1 is SGHDT, CDR2 YYEEEE. The CDR3 runs 12 residues. The V and J ends lost 0 bases and 7 bases respectively, with 5 bases between them. CDR3 nucleotide sequence: TGTGCCAGCAGCTTGGAAGGCCAGCCCCAGCATTTT. Protein product: CASSLEGQPQHF.

CDR3 amino acids: CASSLSGTLNTEAFF. The CDR3 region has the DNA TGTGCCAGCAGTTTATCAGGGACCCTGAACACTGAAGCTTTCTTT. The chain has TRBV28 and TRBJ1-1; the D gene is possibly TRBD1 (5 bases). Looked up from germline, CDR1 is MDHEN and CDR2 is SYDVKM. The CDR3 length is 15 residues. Trimming removed 1 base at V and 0 bases at J, with 9 bases between.

The V and J genes are TRBV25-1 and TRBJ1-2; 8 positions agree with TRBD1. V lost 4 bases, J lost 4 bases, and 5 bases stayed unmatched. The CDR3 sequence is 14 residues long. Per the germline V gene, CDR1 is MGHDK and CDR2 is SYGVNS. The CDR3 DNA is TGTGCCAGCAGTGGCTTCGGACAGGGCTATGGCTACACCTTC. It translates to CASSGFGQGYGYTF.

The chain recombines TRBV29-1 with TRBJ1-1; D might be TRBD1 (5 bases). Germline CDR1 and CDR2: SQVTM and ANQGSEA. The length of the CDR3 is 12 residues. Trimming cost V 7 bases and J 0 bases, with 9 bases left between them. CDR3 nucleotide sequence: TGCAGCGCCGGGGACTTGAACACTGAAGCTTTCTTT. Its translation is CSAGDLNTEAFF.

The V gene is TRBV19, the J gene TRBJ2-1; a weak D match, TRBD1 (5 bases). V lost 3 bases and J 8 bases, leaving 14 bases between the germline ends. The CDR3 is made up of 14 amino acids. Germline V CDR1 and CDR2: LNHDA, SQIVND (reference sequence). The CDR3 coding sequence is TGTGCCAGTAGTATTGGGGCATCTTTTGATGAGCAGTTCTTC. This codes for CASSIGASFDEQFF.

The chain carries TRBV9 and TRBJ1-6; tentatively, D is TRBD1 (5 bases). CDR1 is SGDLS, CDR2 YYNGEE, per germline. This CDR3 comprises 16 residues. Trimming removed 3 bases at V and 7 bases at J, with 17 bases between. The CDR3 sequence is CASSDQSPGGNSPLHF. The CDR3 DNA reads TGTGCCAGCAGCGATCAGAGCCCCGGGGGGAATTCACCCCTCCACTTT.

The J gene is TRBJ2-7, the V gene TRBV2, with a tentative D call TRBD1 (5 bases). Trimming removed 5 bases from V and 6 bases from J, with 11 bases in between. CDR1 is SNHLY and CDR2 is FYNNEI in the germline V gene. The CDR3 covers 12 residues. CDR3 bases: TGTGCCAGCAGTCGACAGACCCCCGAGCAGTACTTC. Encoded protein: CASSRQTPEQYF.

The chain uses TRBV9 and TRBJ2-1, with 9 bases identical to TRBD2. Germline loops: CDR1 SGDLS, CDR2 YYNGEE. This CDR3 has 15 residues. V lost 4 bases and J lost 4; bases outside the gene matches: 6. CDR3 sequence reads: CASSSRLADYNEQFF. In DNA form, the CDR3 reads TGTGCCAGCAGCTCCCGACTAGCGGATTACAATGAGCAGTTCTTC.

This chain joins TRBV7-2 and TRBJ1-6; possible D gene TRBD1, 5 bases. The CDR3 is made up of 15 amino acids. The V gene lost 3 bases and the J gene lost 9 bases, with 15 bases spanning the gap. Germline CDR1 is SGHTA and CDR2 is FQGNSA. This chain's CDR3 is CASSLGEGMGSPLHF. For the CDR3, the DNA is TGTGCCAGCAGCTTGGGGGAAGGGATGGGTTCACCCCTCCACTTT.